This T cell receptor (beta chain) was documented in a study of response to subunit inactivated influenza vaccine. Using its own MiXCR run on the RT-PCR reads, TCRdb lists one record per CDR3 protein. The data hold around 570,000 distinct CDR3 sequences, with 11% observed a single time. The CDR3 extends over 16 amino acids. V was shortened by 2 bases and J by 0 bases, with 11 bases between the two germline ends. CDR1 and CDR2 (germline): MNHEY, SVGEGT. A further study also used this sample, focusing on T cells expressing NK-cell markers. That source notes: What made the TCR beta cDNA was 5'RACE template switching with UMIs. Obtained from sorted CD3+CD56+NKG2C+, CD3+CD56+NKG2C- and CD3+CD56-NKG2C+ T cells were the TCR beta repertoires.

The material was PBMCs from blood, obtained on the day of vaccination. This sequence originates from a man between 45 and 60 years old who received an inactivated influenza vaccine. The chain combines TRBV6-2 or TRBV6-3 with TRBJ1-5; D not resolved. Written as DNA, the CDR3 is TGTGCCAGCAGTTACGATGGACGGTATAGCAATCAGCCCCAGCATTTT. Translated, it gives CASSYDGRYSNQPQHF.